This entry is about one T cell receptor (beta chain). Its specificity is unknown. The CDR3 is 14 amino acids. V was trimmed by 1 base and J by 0 bases, leaving 7 bases between them. The V gene's germline CDR1 is SGHRS and CDR2 YFSETQ. Noted treatment: oral pan-JAK inhibitor, 5-10 mg twice daily. The investigators collected lesional scalp punch biopsies and peripheral blood from alopecia areata patients. Extracted from the samples, RNA was reverse transcribed into cDNA to serve as the sequencing template. Clones were sequenced by immunoSEQ multiplex PCR, and TCRdb holds only the in-frame ones, with some missing. The sample has 210,000 or so clones, approximately 72% seen once. These data come from a study of CD8+ T cells in alopecia areata. General study points: Tofacitinib produced a significant decrease in scalp clonality and in expanded CD8+ clones among the top 100.

The material sequenced was CD4+ T cells sorted from blood, taken at approximately week 45, from a patient treated with tofacitinib. The sequence was obtained from a human donor with alopecia areata. This chain uses TRBV5-1 with TRBJ1-1; no clear D. This chain's CDR3 is CASSLTAMNTEAFF. CDR3 nucleotide sequence: TGCGCCAGCAGCTTGACAGCAATGAACACTGAAGCTTTCTTT.